This note documents a single T cell receptor (beta chain) sequence. Germline V CDR1 and CDR2: LNHNV, YYDKDF (reference sequence). The V segment lost 5 bases and the J segment 6 bases; nucleotides outside the gene matches: 10. The CDR3 extends over 14 amino acids. This sample was taken from a study of blood T cell repertoires in COVID-19. Authors' processing steps: Estimated nucleated cell counts came from reference gene primer amplification. Method: immunoSEQ multiplex PCR; TCRdb's copy keeps in-frame clones and lacks some. The V and J calls and the clone size are those of that table, but D and trimming were determined from the DNA. This table holds about 150,000 clones, roughly 90% found once.

Material for sequencing was PBMCs or T cells enriched from blood (not recorded which). This sequence joins TRBV15 and TRBJ2-7; TRBD2 matches 7 bases. This TCR was sampled from a woman in her 30s with acute COVID-19. As DNA, the CDR3 is TGTGCCACCAGCCCCGTGGTCGGCGGGGGCGAGCAGTACTTC. This encodes CATSPVVGGGEQYF. The full variable domain, its missing parts supplied by reference TRBV15 and TRBJ2-7, is DAMVIQNPRYQVTQFGKPVTLSCSQTLNHNVMYWYQQKSSQAPKLLFHYYDKDFNNEADTPDNFQSRRPNTSFCFLDIRSPGLGDTAMYLCATSPVVGGGEQYFGPGTRLTVT.